These 18 T cell receptor beta chains came from one sample sequenced in a study of blood T cell repertoires in COVID-19. The assay was immunoSEQ multiplex PCR, and TCRdb's table has in-frame clones only and misses some. The profile shows some 16,000 clones, 82% of them singletons. What was sequenced was peripheral blood. These receptors were obtained from a man at least 80 years old with active or convalescent COVID-19.

The chain uses TRBV15 and TRBJ2-7; the D gene is possibly TRBD2 (5 bases). Trimming removed 6 bases at V and 6 bases at J, with 9 bases between. Germline V lookup: CDR1 LNHNV, CDR2 YYDKDF (reference sequence). The CDR3 has 11 amino acids. CDR3 nucleotides: TGTGCCACCAGGGACTTAGGCGAGCAGTACTTC. Translating gives CATRDLGEQYF.

The chain is built from TRBV21-1 and TRBJ2-1; TRBD2, the table's D call, lacks a check against the DNA. TRBV21-1 is a listed pseudogene. The CDR3 length is 13 residues. CDR3 amino acids: CASSGRGADEQFF. The CDR3 DNA reads as TGTGCCAGCAGCGGGCGGGGGGCGGATGAGCAGTTCTTC.

The chain carries TRBV24-1 and TRBJ1-5, with TRBD1 matching over 9 bases. Looked up from germline, CDR1 is KGHDR and CDR2 is SFDVKD. The V and J ends lost 0 bases and 2 bases, in that order; junction bases with no gene match: 4. This CDR3 is built from 17 residues. CDR3 in amino acids: CATSDLDRGVGNQPQHF. The CDR3, as DNA: TGTGCCACCAGTGATTTGGACAGGGGGGTGGGCAATCAGCCCCAGCATTTT.

This clone has more than one count but fewer than ten. This chain connects TRBV2 to TRBJ1-4; possible D gene TRBD1, 5 bases. The germline gives CDR1 SNHLY, CDR2 FYNNEI. The CDR3 is 12 residues long. V dropped 7 bases and J dropped 8 bases, with 11 bases sitting between them. The CDR3 coding sequence is TGTGCCAGCAAGGAGCAGGGAGAAAAACTGTTTTTT. Residues: CASKEQGEKLFF.

In nucleotides, the CDR3 is TGTGCCAGCAGCCGACAGGGCAACACTGAAGCTTTCTTT. This encodes CASSRQGNTEAFF. The rearrangement joins TRBV14 to TRBJ1-1, with TRBD1 identical over 7 bases. The CDR3 extends over 13 amino acids. V lost 4 bases, J lost 2 bases, and 1 base stayed unmatched. The germline V gene has CDR1 SGHDN and CDR2 FVKESK.

The chain joins TRBV7-9 to TRBJ1-5; D gene unclear. The CDR3 is 13 amino acids. Germline loops: CDR1 SEHNR, CDR2 FQNEAQ (reference sequence). Between the trimmed V and J ends, which lost 4 bases and 5 bases, there was a span of 9 bases. Written as DNA, the CDR3 is TGTGCCAGCAGCTATAGTACCGATCAGCCCCAGCATTTT. Translating it yields CASSYSTDQPQHF. The variable domain in full, with the rest retrieved from reference TRBV7-9 and TRBJ1-5, is DTGVSQNPRHKITKRGQNVTFRCDPISEHNRLYWYRQTLGQGPEFLTYFQNEAQLEKSRLLSDRFSAERPKGSFSTLEIQRTEQGDSAMYLCASSYSTDQPQHFGDGTRLSIL.

In DNA, the CDR3 is TGTGCCAGCAGGGCCACAGGGTCGGAGCCCCAGCATTTT. This codes for CASRATGSEPQHF. The chain combines TRBV6-5 with TRBJ1-5; weak D call: TRBD1 (6 bases). Trimming pared 6 bases from V and 8 bases from J, leaving 14 bases between. There are 13 residues in the CDR3. CDR1 MNHEY and CDR2 SVGAGI come from the germline V gene.

V and J are TRBV12-5 and TRBJ1-5, with D possibly matching TRBD1 (6 bases). This CDR3 is 17 amino acids long. V shed 3 bases and J shed 3 bases, with 18 bases lying between them. Germline V lookup: CDR1 LGHNT, CDR2 FRNRAP. CDR3: CASGFSTDRLLNQPQHF. In nucleotides, the CDR3 is TGTGCTAGTGGTTTTTCTACCGACAGGCTACTCAATCAGCCCCAGCATTTT.

The rearrangement uses TRBV7-6 and TRBJ1-5; D gene ambiguous. This CDR3 contains 16 residues. Germline V gene data show CDR1 as SGHVS and CDR2 as FNYEAQ. Trimming stripped 2 bases from V and 3 bases from J, with 14 bases between. The CDR3, as DNA: TGTGCCAGCAGCTTACTCTCGGGAGAAAACAATCAGCCCCAGCATTTT. Encoded protein: CASSLLSGENNQPQHF. Based on the CDR3 plus reference TRBV7-6 and TRBJ1-5, the full variable domain is GAGVSQSPRYKVTKRGQDVALRCDPISGHVSLYWYRQALGQGPEFLTYFNYEAQQDKSGLPNDRFSAERPEGSISTLTIQRTEQRDSAMYRCASSLLSGENNQPQHFGDGTRLSIL.

V is TRBV27 and J is TRBJ1-1; TRBD1 agrees at 8 bases. CDR1 is MNHEY, CDR2 SMNVEV, per germline (reference sequence). The CDR3 has 15 residues. V was clipped by 3 bases and J by 5 bases; unmatched bases: 8. CDR3 region: CASSLGPRGRTEAFF. CDR3 nucleotide sequence: TGTGCCAGCAGTTTGGGGCCCAGGGGGCGGACTGAAGCTTTCTTT.

The J gene is TRBJ1-3, the V gene TRBV3-1 (or the pseudogene TRBV3-2), with D perhaps matching TRBD1 (5 bases). CDR1 is LGHDT and CDR2 is YNNKEL in the germline V gene (reference sequence). The CDR3 spans 15 residues. Trimming removed 6 bases from V and 4 bases from J, with 16 bases in between. In nucleotides, the CDR3 is TGTGCCAGCAGACGCCGGGGACTGCAAGGAAACACCATATATTTT. Translation gives CASRRRGLQGNTIYF.

V gene TRBV5-6 combines with J gene TRBJ2-7, with 7 bases lining up with TRBD2. Germline trimming cut 1 base from V and 5 bases from J; bases unmatched to any gene: 12. Germline V gene data show CDR1 as SGHDT and CDR2 as YYEEEE. The CDR3 has 16 amino acids. The CDR3 is CASSLWGTIPFHEQYF. The CDR3 DNA reads TGTGCCAGCAGCTTGTGGGGGACTATCCCGTTCCACGAGCAGTACTTC.

This chain joins TRBV2 and TRBJ2-2, with 8 bases identical to TRBD1. CDR1 is SNHLY and CDR2 is FYNNEI in the germline V gene. The CDR3 consists of 15 residues. The V and J ends lost 6 bases and 3 bases, in that order; junction bases with no gene match: 6. As DNA, the CDR3 is TGTGCCAGCAGGTTGCAGGGGGCCGACACCGGGGAGCTGTTTTTT. Protein product: CASRLQGADTGELFF.

This clone was detected once. V usage is TRBV18 and J usage is TRBJ2-5, with a tentative D call TRBD2 (6 bases). The V end lost 2 bases, the J end lost 0 bases, and 19 bases lay between the germline ends. CDR1 is KGHSH, CDR2 LQKENI, per germline. The CDR3 is 18 amino acids. The CDR3 here is CASSPTVAGLPNQETQYF. In DNA form, the CDR3 reads TGTGCCAGCTCACCAACGGTGGCGGGGCTCCCCAACCAAGAGACCCAGTACTTC.

The V gene is TRBV11-2, the J gene TRBJ2-1; 9 positions match TRBD1. Germline V lookup: CDR1 SGHAT, CDR2 FQNNGV. V dropped 3 bases and J dropped 2; count of bases not matched to a gene: 2. This CDR3 is built from 15 residues. The CDR3 reads CASSFDRGTYNEQFF. In nucleotides, the CDR3 is TGTGCCAGCAGCTTCGACAGGGGGACCTACAATGAGCAGTTCTTC.

V gene TRBV20-1 combines with J gene TRBJ2-3, with D tentatively TRBD1 (5 bases). This CDR3 spans 13 amino acids. V lost 3 bases to trimming and J lost 4 bases, with 11 bases between them. CDR1 and CDR2 (germline): DFQATT, SNEGSKA (reference sequence). This chain's CDR3 is CSASRGAADTQYF. The DNA for the CDR3 is TGCAGTGCTAGTCGTGGGGCCGCAGATACGCAGTATTTT.

The chain has TRBV7-8 and TRBJ2-5, with TRBD2 matching over 8 bases. V shed 6 bases, J shed 4 bases, and the junction held 16 bases outside the gene matches. CDR1 SGHVS and CDR2 FQNEAQ come from the germline V gene. The CDR3 length is 17 residues. The CDR3 DNA reads as TGTGCCAGCAGACCTGACGGGACCAGGGCGGGAGGAGAGACCCAGTACTTC. This encodes CASRPDGTRAGGETQYF.

This clone has just a few counts. The gene calls are TRBV7-5 and TRBJ2-7; TRBD1 reflects the table's D call only, with no check against the DNA. TRBV7-5 is a documented pseudogene. The CDR3 extends over 14 amino acids. The chain's CDR3 is CARSPDRDSWEQYF. The CDR3, as DNA: TGTGCCAGAAGCCCGGACAGGGATTCCTGGGAGCAGTACTTC.